The rows below give T cell receptor beta chains drawn from one sample of a study of identifying expanded T cells in peripheral blood. Profiling relied on immunoSEQ multiplex PCR, and the TCRdb table lists in-frame clones only, not all of them. Among over 100,000 clones listed, 70% to 90% were seen once. The specimen was blood. These receptor sequences come from a person between 18 and 75 years old in good health. Both conserved end residues are part of each CDR3. D genes are given only for firm matches. Clone size appears in some rows only: once, few, many, or a class for an expanded clone.

d_call,v_call,j_call,clone_size,cdr3_nt,cdr3_aa
NA,TRBV6-5,TRBJ2-4,NA,TGTGCCAGCAGTTACTCGAGGATTGGGGACATTCAGTACTTC,CASSYSRIGDIQYF
NA,TRBV14,TRBJ1-1,NA,TGTGCCAGCAGCCAAGAGAGGGGCCTCGGAGCTTTCTTT,CASSQERGLGAFF
TRBD1,TRBV4-1,TRBJ2-7,NA,TGCGCCAGCAGCCAAAGAGGAACCGGGACAGGGGCTTCCGAGCAGTACTTC,CASSQRGTGTGASEQYF
NA,TRBV2,TRBJ1-4,NA,TGTGCCAGCAGTGTGTTAGGGACTGAAGAAAAACTGTTTTTT,CASSVLGTEEKLFF
NA,TRBV6-4,TRBJ1-2,few,TGTGCCAGCAGTGACCGGAACTATGGCTACACCTTC,CASSDRNYGYTF
NA,TRBV9,TRBJ1-3,NA,TGTGCCAGCAGCGTATCATTTACAGCCGGCTCTGGAAACACCATATATTTT,CASSVSFTAGSGNTIYF
TRBD1,TRBV28,TRBJ1-3,NA,TGTGCCAGCACCGCCGGGACAGGGGCAGGAAACACCATATATTTT,CASTAGTGAGNTIYF
NA,TRBV9,TRBJ2-3,NA,TGTGCCAGCAGCCTCAGACTAGAAAGAGATACGCAGTATTTT,CASSLRLERDTQYF
NA,TRBV11-3,TRBJ1-2,once,TGTGCCAGCAGCAAACAGGGTTCGGGCTACACCTTC,CASSKQGSGYTF
TRBD1,TRBV5-1,TRBJ2-7,NA,TGCGCCAGCAGCCTGACAGGGCAGGGGGCCTACGAGCAGTACTTC,CASSLTGQGAYEQYF
TRBD2,TRBV30,TRBJ2-3,NA,TGTGCCTGGGATACTAGCGGGGGCTATACGCAGTATTTT,CAWDTSGGYTQYF
TRBD2,TRBV27,TRBJ2-5,NA,TGTGCCCCAAGGGCGTCTGGGACTAGCGGGGCGACCCAGTACTTC,CAPRASGTSGATQYF
NA,TRBV10-3,TRBJ2-5,NA,TGTGCCATCAGCGGCATGGGGGAGACCCAGTACTTC,CAISGMGETQYF
TRBD1,TRBV6-1,TRBJ1-5,NA,TGTGCCAGCAGTTGGGACAGGGAAGTGCCCCAGCATTTT,CASSWDREVPQHF
NA,TRBV6-6,TRBJ1-1,NA,TGTGCCAGCACCCCGGTCTTGATGAACACTGAAGCTTTCTTT,CASTPVLMNTEAFF
NA,TRBV28,TRBJ1-2,NA,TGTGCCAGCAGTTCGCTCCCCGGGCAGCGAGCTAACTATGGCTACACCTTC,CASSSLPGQRANYGYTF
TRBD1,TRBV5-1,TRBJ1-1,NA,TGCGCCAGCGGGACAGGGGTGCGCACTGAAGCTTTCTTT,CASGTGVRTEAFF
TRBD2,TRBV19,TRBJ2-3,once,TGTGCCAGTAGCCGCAATAGCGGGAGATTCCCAGATACGCAGTATTTT,CASSRNSGRFPDTQYF
TRBD2,TRBV5-6,TRBJ2-1,NA,TGTGCCAGCACTCAACTAGCGGAGTCCTACAATGAGCAGTTCTTC,CASTQLAESYNEQFF
NA,TRBV28,TRBJ1-2,NA,TGTGCCAGCAGTTTAGCCGGGTTCTATGGCTACACCTTC,CASSLAGFYGYTF
NA,TRBV7-3,TRBJ2-6,once,TGTGCCAGCACCAGCCCTGGGGCCAACGTCCTGACTTTC,CASTSPGANVLTF
TRBD1,TRBV29-1,TRBJ2-5,NA,TGCAGCGCGGGACAGGGACTCGAAGAGACCCAGTACTTC,CSAGQGLEETQYF
TRBD1,TRBV6-1,TRBJ1-1,NA,TGTGCCAGCAGGGGACAGGCAGAAGCTTTCTTT,CASRGQAEAFF
TRBD2,TRBV12-5,TRBJ2-3,NA,TGTGCTAGTGCGGGGCTAGCGGTAGGAGATACGCAGTATTTT,CASAGLAVGDTQYF
NA,TRBV7-9,TRBJ2-5,once,TGTGCCAGCAGCTTAGGTCCACAGCAAGAGACCCAGTACTTC,CASSLGPQQETQYF
TRBD2,TRBV5-1,TRBJ2-5,once,TGCGCCAGCAGCTTGGCCTTACTAGCGGGAGGGCAAGAGACCCAGTACTTC,CASSLALLAGGQETQYF
TRBD1,TRBV10-3,TRBJ1-1,many,TGTGCCATCAGTGATGTAGGACAGGGACTCTCAGCTTTCTTT,CAISDVGQGLSAFF
TRBD2,TRBV11-3,TRBJ2-1,NA,TGTGCCAGCAGCACCAAGCGGGATTACAATGAGCAGTTCTTC,CASSTKRDYNEQFF
TRBD2,TRBV7-2,TRBJ2-1,NA,TGTGCCAGCAGCTTAATGTACTCTATAGCGGGGGGGAACAATGAGCAGTTCTTC,CASSLMYSIAGGNNEQFF
NA,TRBV28,TRBJ1-1,NA,TGTGCCAGCAGTTTCCGGGGGACCATGAACACTGAAGCTTTCTTT,CASSFRGTMNTEAFF
NA,TRBV30,TRBJ2-7,NA,TGTGCCTGGAGTGGGACTGTAGGGGAGCAGTACTTC,CAWSGTVGEQYF
NA,TRBV18,TRBJ2-7,NA,TGTGCCAGCTCACCAGGGAGTGCGACGTCTGGGTACGAGCAGTACTTC,CASSPGSATSGYEQYF
NA,TRBV19,TRBJ1-5,few,TGTGCCAGTAATCCTTACGGGCTGGGGACTCAGCCCCAGCATTTT,CASNPYGLGTQPQHF
NA,TRBV29-1,TRBJ2-7,NA,TGCAGCGTTGATAGTGGGAGCTCCTACGAGCAGTACTTC,CSVDSGSSYEQYF
NA,TRBV19,TRBJ2-3,NA,TGTGCCAGTCCCACAGATACGCAGTATTTT,CASPTDTQYF
NA,TRBV19,TRBJ2-5,NA,TGTGCCAGTAGTATAGGTACAGGGCAAGAGACCCAGTACTTC,CASSIGTGQETQYF
TRBD1,TRBV5-1,TRBJ1-3,NA,TGCGCCAGCAGCCGGGGACAGGGGGCGACTCTCCGCGGAAACACCATATATTTT,CASSRGQGATLRGNTIYF
TRBD1,TRBV28,TRBJ1-5,NA,TGTGCCAGCAGCCCCGGGACAGGGGGCTATCAGCCCCAGCATTTT,CASSPGTGGYQPQHF
NA,TRBV19,TRBJ2-7,NA,TGTGCCAGTAGTAGTCCGGGCCAAAGGGAGCAGTACTTC,CASSSPGQREQYF
NA,TRBV14,TRBJ1-2,few,TGTGCCAGCAGCCAAGATGGCAAGAACTATGGCTACACCTTC,CASSQDGKNYGYTF
NA,TRBV5-1,TRBJ2-5,NA,TGCGCCAGCAGCTTGAGGACGAACCAAGAGACCCAGTACTTC,CASSLRTNQETQYF
NA,TRBV6-1,TRBJ2-7,NA,TGTGCCAGCAGTGACACCAACGAGCAGTACTTC,CASSDTNEQYF
NA,TRBV28,TRBJ1-2,once,TGTGCCAGCACCACGGGGCATGGCTACACCTTC,CASTTGHGYTF
TRBD1,TRBV6-1,TRBJ1-1,NA,TGTGCCAGCAGTGAAACTGCCCGAGGGGGCGGCACTGAAGCTTTCTTT,CASSETARGGGTEAFF
NA,TRBV10-3,TRBJ2-4,NA,TGTGCCATCAGTGAGTCAGCTGGGGTACTAACCAAAAACATTCAGTACTTC,CAISESAGVLTKNIQYF
TRBD1,TRBV7-2,TRBJ1-2,NA,TGTGCCAGCAGCTCCACGGGACAGGGGTATGGCTACACCTTC,CASSSTGQGYGYTF
NA,TRBV6-5,TRBJ1-2,NA,TGTGCCAGCAGGCCTTATCAGGGCATCAACTATGGCTACACCTTC,CASRPYQGINYGYTF
NA,TRBV6-5,TRBJ1-6,NA,TGTGCCAGCACTTCCGCACAGTATAATTCACCCCTCCACTTT,CASTSAQYNSPLHF
NA,TRBV20-1,TRBJ2-5,NA,TGCAGTGCTAGTACGGGGACCCAGTACTTC,CSASTGTQYF
NA,TRBV4-1,TRBJ1-3,NA,TGCGCCAGCAGCCGGAGGGGGTTTGGGGAGGAGGCGGGAAACACCATATATTTT,CASSRRGFGEEAGNTIYF
NA,TRBV29-1,TRBJ2-1,NA,TGCAGCGTTCGGCCCCCAGGCCCCTACAATGAGCAGTTCTTC,CSVRPPGPYNEQFF
TRBD2,TRBV19,TRBJ2-7,once,TGTGCCAGTAGTACCAGCGGGGGTGCCCCCTACGAGCAGTACTTC,CASSTSGGAPYEQYF
TRBD1,TRBV5-1,TRBJ2-3,NA,TGCGCCAGCAGCCCTAGGACAGGGGGCGAGGATACGCAGTATTTT,CASSPRTGGEDTQYF